Following are 22 T cell receptor beta chains from one sample sequenced in a study of shared clonotypes between healthy human individuals. Assay used: immunoSEQ multiplex PCR; TCRdb lists only in-frame clones, some missing. This repertoire shows some 980,000 clones, about three quarters found once; its top ten account for over 1.3%. Sequenced sample: memory CD4+ T cells sorted from blood. Subset defined: CD45RA-negative fraction. The origin of the receptors is a man aged 18 to 30 in good health.

The chain uses TRBV5-4 and TRBJ1-4, with TRBD1 identical over 8 bases. The V segment lost 5 bases and the J segment 5 bases; nucleotides outside the gene matches: 8. This CDR3 is built from 15 residues. From germline, CDR1 is SGHNT and CDR2 YYREEE (reference sequence). Written as DNA, the CDR3 is TGTGCCAGCAGTTTCCCCGGACAGGGAAATGAAAAACTGTTTTTT. This sequence encodes CASSFPGQGNEKLFF. The full variable domain, rest sourced from reference TRBV5-4 and TRBJ1-4, is ETGVTQSPTHLIKTRGQQVTLRCSSQSGHNTVSWYQQALGQGPQFIFQYYREEENGRGNFPPRFSGLQFPNYSSELNVNALELDDSALYLCASSFPGQGNEKLFFGSGTQLSVL.

Worth noting for this clone: The sample carries other DNA sequences with the same CDR3. V and J are TRBV19 and TRBJ1-6; D gene uncertain. Germline CDR1 reads LNHDA; CDR2 reads SQIVND (reference sequence). Trimming took 3 bases from V and 0 from J, leaving 9 bases between them. The CDR3 is 16 residues long. CDR3 region: CASSIEDGSYNSPLHF. Here the CDR3 DNA reads TGTGCCAGTAGTATTGAGGACGGCTCCTATAATTCACCCCTCCACTTT. The complete variable domain, with remaining parts taken from reference TRBV19 and TRBJ1-6, reads DGGITQSPKYLFRKEGQNVTLSCEQNLNHDAMYWYRQDPGQGLRLIYYSQIVNDFQKGDIAEGYSVSREKKESFPLTVTSAQKNPTAFYLCASSIEDGSYNSPLHFGNGTRLTVT.

This clone was recorded only once. The identical CDR3 is also encoded by other nucleotide sequences in the sample. The chain has TRBV19 and TRBJ2-4; D might be TRBD1 (6 bases). The CDR3 has 13 amino acids. Germline V gives CDR1 LNHDA, CDR2 SQIVND (reference sequence). Trimming shortened V by 3 bases and J by 7 bases, and 10 bases separated the two germline ends. This chain's CDR3 is CASSISQGNIQYF. The CDR3 DNA reads TGTGCCAGTAGTATCAGCCAGGGGAACATTCAGTACTTC.

The chain combines TRBV28 with TRBJ1-1; no firm D call. In germline, CDR1 is MDHEN, CDR2 SYDVKM. This CDR3 has 13 amino acids. Trimming took 8 bases from V and 1 from J, leaving 11 bases between them. DNA for the CDR3: TGTGCCAGCGGCTCACACAGGAACACTGAAGCTTTCTTT. Protein: CASGSHRNTEAFF.

The chain combines TRBV27 with TRBJ1-1; D uncertain. The germline V gene encodes CDR1 MNHEY and CDR2 SMNVEV (reference sequence). V shed 0 bases and J shed 1 base, with 9 bases lying between them. The CDR3 is made up of 15 amino acids. CDR3 residues: CASSLSSGRNTEAFF. The CDR3, as DNA: TGTGCCAGCAGTTTATCTTCGGGGAGGAACACTGAAGCTTTCTTT.

The V and J genes are TRBV30 and TRBJ1-2; 9 bases match TRBD1. The length of the CDR3 is 15 residues. Trimming at V came to 3 bases and at J to 4 bases, leaving 9 bases not matched to a gene. Looked up from germline, CDR1 is GTSNPN and CDR2 is SVGIG (reference sequence). The CDR3 sequence: CAWRKPDRGLYGYTF. The DNA of the CDR3 is TGTGCCTGGAGGAAACCGGACAGGGGACTCTATGGCTACACCTTC.

The chain links TRBV5-4 to TRBJ1-4; TRBD1 matches 8 bases. The CDR3 runs 16 residues. Looked up from germline, CDR1 is SGHNT and CDR2 is YYREEE (reference sequence). The trim removed 0 bases at V and 5 bases at J, leaving 6 bases unmatched. This chain's CDR3 is CASSLGGTGGNEKLFF. In nucleotides, the CDR3 is TGTGCCAGCAGCTTGGGTGGGACAGGTGGAAATGAAAAACTGTTTTTT.

The chain combines TRBV5-1 with TRBJ1-1, with D uncertain. This CDR3 is 14 amino acids long. Germline-derived CDR1 and CDR2 are SGHRS and YFSETQ. Trimming pared 2 bases from V and 5 bases from J, leaving 13 bases between. CDR3 loop: CASSLSTFGTEAFF. The DNA of the CDR3 is TGCGCCAGCAGCTTAAGCACTTTTGGAACTGAAGCTTTCTTT. Supplemented by reference TRBV5-1 and TRBJ1-1, the full variable domain reads KAGVTQTPRYLIKTRGQQVTLSCSPISGHRSVSWYQQTPGQGLQFLFEYFSETQRNKGNFPGRFSGRQFSNSRSEMNVSTLELGDSALYLCASSLSTFGTEAFFGQGTRLTVV.

The gene calls are TRBV18 and TRBJ1-1; tentative D call: TRBD1 (5 bases). The CDR3 totals 14 residues. The ends were cut back, 6 bases at V and 6 bases at J, with 17 bases in the middle. Per the germline V gene, CDR1 is KGHSH and CDR2 is LQKENI. The CDR3 sequence is CASSTGGRRAEAFF. CDR3 sequence (DNA): TGTGCCAGCTCCACAGGCGGCCGCAGGGCTGAAGCTTTCTTT.

Concerning this clone: Additional DNA sequences in this sample encode the identical CDR3. The chain employs TRBV11-2 and TRBJ2-7, with 8 bases aligning to TRBD2. CDR1 SGHAT and CDR2 FQNNGV come from the germline V gene. Trimming at V came to 0 bases and at J to 2 bases, leaving 0 bases not matched to a gene. The CDR3 sequence is 14 residues long. CDR3 residues: CASSLDGGAYEQYF. CDR3 DNA: TGTGCCAGCAGCTTAGACGGGGGGGCCTACGAGCAGTACTTC.

The chain links TRBV7-2 to TRBJ1-6; D gene ambiguous. Germline V gene lookup returns CDR1 SGHTA and CDR2 FQGNSA. V lost 5 bases and J lost 9, with 11 bases in between. The length of the CDR3 is 13 residues. The CDR3 loop is CASSPQSGSPLHF. The CDR3 DNA is TGTGCCAGCAGCCCGCAATCGGGTTCACCCCTCCACTTT.

The J gene is TRBJ2-1, the V gene TRBV6-1; D is possibly TRBD1 (6 bases). CDR1 is MNHNS and CDR2 is SASEGT in the germline V gene. V lost 7 bases and J lost 9, with 16 bases in between. The CDR3 spans 13 residues. In DNA, the CDR3 is TGTGCCAGCAACTCAGGGGAGTTCCCTGAGCAGTTCTTC. It is translated as CASNSGEFPEQFF.

The gene calls are TRBV5-1 and TRBJ1-2; a possible D gene is TRBD1 (5 bases). V gave up 0 bases and J gave up 8 bases, with 11 bases separating them. Germline CDR1 is SGHRS and CDR2 is YFSETQ. There are 13 residues in the CDR3. The CDR3 region has the DNA TGCGCCAGCAGCTTGGGAGGGGACCTCGGCTACACCTTC. It translates to CASSLGGDLGYTF. Variable domain in full (rest from reference TRBV5-1 and TRBJ1-2): KAGVTQTPRYLIKTRGQQVTLSCSPISGHRSVSWYQQTPGQGLQFLFEYFSETQRNKGNFPGRFSGRQFSNSRSEMNVSTLELGDSALYLCASSLGGDLGYTFGSGTRLTVV.

The J gene is TRBJ2-7, the V gene TRBV29-1, with no clear D. There are 14 residues in the CDR3. Germline lookup yields CDR1 SQVTM and CDR2 ANQGSEA. The V end lost 5 bases, the J end lost 0 bases, and 14 bases lay between the germline ends. Here the CDR3 DNA reads TGCAGCGTTCGGCAGGACCGAAACTCCTACGAGCAGTACTTC. The encoded protein is CSVRQDRNSYEQYF.

The chain links TRBV28 to TRBJ2-1, with TRBD2 identical over 12 bases. The V and J ends lost 9 bases and 6 bases, in that order; junction bases with no gene match: 6. Germline loops: CDR1 MDHEN, CDR2 SYDVKM. The CDR3 loop spans 14 amino acids. CDR3 loop: CASRGTSGPNEQFF. For the CDR3, the DNA is TGTGCCAGTCGTGGGACTAGCGGGCCCAATGAGCAGTTCTTC.

This CDR3 is CASSPEVRTIYGYTF. The CDR3 DNA follows: TGCGCCAGCAGCCCGGAGGTCAGGACCATCTATGGCTACACCTTC. V usage is TRBV5-1 and J usage is TRBJ1-2; no clear D gene. The CDR3 consists of 15 residues. V lost 4 bases and J lost 4, with 17 bases in between. Germline V gene sequence: CDR1 SGHRS, CDR2 YFSETQ.

CDR3 amino acids: CASKNVGAGETQYF. CDR3 nucleotides: TGTGCCAGCAAAAACGTGGGGGCTGGCGAGACCCAGTACTTC. The rearrangement links TRBV6-1 to TRBJ2-5; maybe TRBD1 (6 bases). The V gene lost 7 bases and the J gene lost 5 bases, with 17 bases spanning the gap. The V gene's germline CDR1 is MNHNS and CDR2 SASEGT. The length of the CDR3 is 14 residues.

This clone has a single count. This sequence joins TRBV10-3 and TRBJ2-5; D possibly corresponds to TRBD2 (5 bases). This CDR3 comprises 12 residues. The V end lost 2 bases, the J end lost 6 bases, and 7 bases lay between the germline ends. Germline CDR1 reads ENHRY; CDR2 reads SYGVKD. In DNA, the CDR3 is TGTGCCATCAGTGAGCTCGGGAAGACCCAGTACTTC. Its protein product is CAISELGKTQYF.

This clone was found a few times. Other nucleotide sequences from this sample produce the same CDR3. V gene TRBV6-1 combines with J gene TRBJ1-5; TRBD1 might be the D (5 bases). CDR1 and CDR2 (germline): MNHNS, SASEGT. CDR3 length: 14 residues. V dropped 2 bases and J dropped 3 bases, with 8 bases sitting between them. As DNA, the CDR3 is TGTGCCAGCAGTGAAAGGGGAACCAATCAGCCCCAGCATTTT. This encodes CASSERGTNQPQHF.

This clone has just a few counts. The V gene is TRBV28, the J gene TRBJ2-1, with TRBD2 identical over 10 bases. V was pared by 1 base and J by 5 bases, with 5 bases of the junction left unmatched. This CDR3 is built from 16 residues. Germline CDR1 reads MDHEN; CDR2 reads SYDVKM. CDR3 amino acids: CASSLSRTSGNNEQFF. The DNA for the CDR3 is TGTGCCAGCAGTTTATCTCGGACTAGCGGTAACAATGAGCAGTTCTTC.

This chain joins TRBV2 and TRBJ1-6; D is ambiguous. The CDR3 is 13 amino acids. Trimming took off 4 bases at V and 10 bases at J, with 11 bases between the two ends. Germline V gene lookup returns CDR1 SNHLY and CDR2 FYNNEI. Here the CDR3 reads CASSVERASPLHF. The DNA of the CDR3 is TGTGCCAGCAGTGTCGAGAGGGCCTCACCCCTCCACTTT.

This clone was counted a few times. The J gene is TRBJ1-1, the V gene TRBV9; D gene unclear. V dropped 2 bases and J dropped 11 bases, with 4 bases sitting between them. Germline V gene data show CDR1 as SGDLS and CDR2 as YYNGEE. This CDR3 is built from 9 residues. CDR3 in amino acids: CASSVDAFF. CDR3 nucleotide sequence: TGTGCCAGCAGCGTTGACGCTTTCTTT.